The 9 T cell receptor beta chains given below trace back to one sample, sequenced in a study of shared clonotypes between healthy human individuals. TCRdb keeps only in-frame clones here, not all; method: immunoSEQ multiplex PCR. The repertoire holds 1,400,000 or so clones, approximately 98.5% seen once, with under 0.45% in the top ten. The sequenced sample consisted of naive CD4+ T cells sorted from blood. The sample's subset: CD45RA+ positively selected. The receptor set was obtained from a man aged 25 to 45 in good health.

The chain couples TRBV18 to TRBJ2-3, with D perhaps matching TRBD1 (5 bases). The germline V and J ends were trimmed by 4 bases and 4 bases, with 18 bases remaining between them. Looked up from germline, CDR1 is KGHSH and CDR2 is LQKENI. This CDR3 has 16 amino acids. The CDR3 sequence: CASSLHRLGTADTQYF. The CDR3 DNA reads TGTGCCAGCTCACTCCACAGGTTAGGTACAGCAGATACGCAGTATTTT.

As for this clone: The sample holds other DNA sequences that translate to the same CDR3. The chain combines TRBV7-9 with TRBJ2-7, with no clear D. This CDR3 contains 11 residues. Germline values: CDR1 SEHNR, CDR2 FQNEAQ (reference sequence). V lost 5 bases to trimming and J lost 3 bases, with 5 bases between them. The CDR3 bases are TGTGCCAGCAGCCACGACTACGAGCAGTACTTC. Protein: CASSHDYEQYF.

The gene calls are TRBV10-3 and TRBJ1-4; tentative D call: TRBD1 (5 bases). The V and J ends lost 6 bases and 2 bases respectively, with 13 bases between them. The CDR3 spans 15 residues. CDR1 is ENHRY, CDR2 SYGVKD, per germline. The CDR3 sequence is CAISRTGATNEKLFF. The CDR3, as DNA: TGTGCCATCAGCCGAACAGGCGCCACTAATGAAAAACTGTTTTTT.

V gene TRBV6-5 combines with J gene TRBJ1-2, with TRBD1 identical over 7 bases. This CDR3 spans 13 amino acids. After removal of 4 bases from V and 5 bases from J, the junction contained 4 bases not matched to a gene. CDR1 is MNHEY, CDR2 SVGAGI, per germline. The CDR3, as DNA: TGTGCCAGCAGTTTCGGACAGGCTTATGGCTACACCTTC. This encodes CASSFGQAYGYTF.

This sequence joins TRBV2 and TRBJ2-1, with a possible D match to TRBD2 (6 bases). The V gene's germline CDR1 is SNHLY and CDR2 FYNNEI. The V end lost 4 bases, the J end lost 10 bases, and 17 bases lay between the germline ends. The length of the CDR3 is 14 residues. CDR3 DNA sequence: TGTGCCAGCAGTGTCGACGGGAGAGGGAACGAGCAGTTCTTC. Its translation: CASSVDGRGNEQFF.

V is TRBV9 and J is TRBJ2-1; 10 bases align to TRBD2. After removal of 3 bases from V and 8 bases from J, the junction contained 8 bases not matched to a gene. CDR1 and CDR2 from the germline V gene are SGDLS and YYNGEE. The CDR3 is made up of 15 amino acids. Written as DNA, the CDR3 is TGTGCCAGCAGCGCCCTCCTAGCGGGAGTGTATGAGCAGTTCTTC. The encoded protein is CASSALLAGVYEQFF.

The chain recombines TRBV5-5 with TRBJ2-3; 10 bases are shared with TRBD1. The germline gives CDR1 SGHKS, CDR2 YYEKEE (reference sequence). There are 15 residues in the CDR3. The V segment lost 4 bases and the J segment 5 bases; nucleotides outside the gene matches: 7. Here the CDR3 reads CASSSPGQGRDTQYF. CDR3 nucleotide sequence: TGTGCCAGCAGCAGTCCGGGACAGGGGCGAGATACGCAGTATTTT. Complete variable domain (other parts from reference TRBV5-5 and TRBJ2-3): DAGVTQSPTHLIKTRGQQVTLRCSPISGHKSVSWYQQVLGQGPQFIFQYYEKEERGRGNFPDRFSARQFPNYSSELNVNALLLGDSALYLCASSSPGQGRDTQYFGPGTRLTVL.

The J gene is TRBJ2-5, the V gene TRBV4-1; D is uncertain. V was shortened by 3 bases and J by 4 bases, with 12 bases between the two germline ends. This CDR3 has 14 amino acids. CDR1 and CDR2 (germline): MGHRA, YSYEKL. CDR3 nucleotides: TGCGCCAGCAGCCAGACCCGGACCGGAGAGACCCAGTACTTC. Encoded protein: CASSQTRTGETQYF.

This sequence joins TRBV19 and TRBJ2-7; 7 bases fit TRBD1. The CDR3 has 11 amino acids. The V and J ends lost 10 bases and 4 bases, in that order; junction bases with no gene match: 4. Germline V gene data show CDR1 as LNHDA and CDR2 as SQIVND (reference sequence). DNA of the CDR3: TGTGCCACCTCAGGGGGTTACGAGCAGTACTTC. Translating gives CATSGGYEQYF.